This T cell receptor beta chain originates from a study of CD8 T cells in Susac syndrome (dated by TCRdb to the late 2010s). Broadly, across the study: Repertoire sequencing was used to test whether CD8+ T cell activation and differentiation in Susac syndrome was antigen driven. Overall results and qualifications from the work: The study acknowledged that relatively few individuals were included in the TCR sequencing and HLA analysis.

A word on this clonotype: The clone's antigen remains unknown. The input lacks base qualities; no much larger clone sits a single base away.

RNA was extracted with the RNeasy kit and 0.5 to 1 ug was reverse transcribed using random hexamers. The immunoSEQ multiplex PCR assay, which covers 54 Vbeta and 13 Jbeta segments, was used to amplify TCR beta CDR3 regions. PCR amplification bias was corrected by using a synthetic template baseline for primer optimization and computational correction. As for the original processing: Reads were assigned to V, D and J genes according to IMGT and analyzed in immunoSEQ Analyzer, with only productive sequences retained. Clonality was calculated as one minus the Shannon entropy normalized by log2 of the number of productive unique sequences. Public and private clones were assessed among the 100 most prevalent clones of each patient and control. Clones were defined as Susac-specific if absent from the healthy and MS cohorts, from around 1,000 published viral clones and from other ImmuneACCESS disease sequences. Using fastp trimming at Q25 and MiXCR clonotype assembly, TCRdb reanalyzed the public sequencing data and kept in-frame beta chains. Entries that share a CDR3 protein sequence are merged under the most common genes and DNA. These V and J calls rely on TCRdb rather than the paper's analysis. The sample table shows 150,000 to 200,000 distinct CDR3 sequences, and roughly 92% are seen once. Around 0.09% of the sample lies in the top ten.

Peripheral blood CD8+ and CD4+ T cells from healthy donors, Susac syndrome patients and multiple sclerosis patients were profiled by high-throughput TCR beta sequencing. Multiple sclerosis controls were treatment-naive patients with stable or active relapsing-remitting disease fulfilling revised McDonald criteria. CD8+ TEMRA cells were enriched by FACS, while bulk CD8+ and CD4+ T cells were purified by magnetic negative isolation. Blood was drawn into EDTA tubes, processed within 24 hours, and PBMCs were isolated by density gradient centrifugation. PBMCs intended for TCR sequencing were frozen in liquid nitrogen and were later thawed in a 37 degrees C water bath. The sorted or isolated CD4+, CD8+ and CD8+ TEMRA cells reached a purity of at least 90%. V loses 5 bases at its end and J loses 2 bases; junction bases beyond the gene matches: 14. The CDR3 contains 16 residues, cysteine and phenylalanine counted. Only the CDR3 DNA is retained, 48 bases long and in frame from the first base. From a lookup of the germline V gene (reference sequence), CDR1 and CDR2 are DFQATT and SNEGSKA.

The V and J segments used are TRBV20-1 and TRBJ2-5; 7 bases in the middle match TRBD2. Sequencing was done on a sample of CD4+ T cells from PBMCs. The clonotype comes from a human donor with multiple sclerosis. CDR3 reads: CSASFSGTNPQETQYF. The base sequence is TGCAGTGCTTCTTTCTCGGGGACTAACCCACAAGAGACCCAGTACTTC.